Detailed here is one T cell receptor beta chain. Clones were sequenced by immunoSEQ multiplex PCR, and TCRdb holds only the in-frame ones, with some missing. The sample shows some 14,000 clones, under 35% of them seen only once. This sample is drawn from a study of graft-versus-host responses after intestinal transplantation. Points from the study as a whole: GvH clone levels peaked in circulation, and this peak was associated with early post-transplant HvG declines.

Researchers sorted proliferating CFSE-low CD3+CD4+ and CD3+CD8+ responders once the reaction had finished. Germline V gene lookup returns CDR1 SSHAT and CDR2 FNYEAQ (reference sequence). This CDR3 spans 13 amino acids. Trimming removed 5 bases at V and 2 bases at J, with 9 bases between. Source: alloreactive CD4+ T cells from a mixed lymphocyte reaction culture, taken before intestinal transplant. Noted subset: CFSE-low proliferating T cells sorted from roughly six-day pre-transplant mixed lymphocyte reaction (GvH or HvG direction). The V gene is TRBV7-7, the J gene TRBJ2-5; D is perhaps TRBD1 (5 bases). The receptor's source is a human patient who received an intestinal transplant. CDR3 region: CASSPTDQETQYF. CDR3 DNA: TGTGCCAGCAGCCCGACAGATCAAGAGACCCAGTACTTC. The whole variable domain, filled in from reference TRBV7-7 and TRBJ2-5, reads GAGVSQSPRYKVTKRGQDVTLRCDPISSHATLYWYQQALGQGPEFLTYFNYEAQPDKSGLPSDRFSAERPEGSISTLTIQRTEQRDSAMYRCASSPTDQETQYFGPGTRLLVL.